This TCR beta chain derives from a study of CD8+ T cells in alopecia areata. This clone has just one count. Germline-derived CDR1 and CDR2 are KGHSH and LQKENI. This CDR3 is built from 13 residues. V lost 2 bases, J lost 11 bases, and 13 bases lay in between. In a group of four to six patients, CD4+ cells were sorted into CD25+CD127- cells. Researchers took lesional scalp punch biopsies and peripheral blood from people who were alopecia areata patients. TCR sequencing used cDNA made by reverse transcription of extracted RNA. Clones were read by immunoSEQ multiplex PCR, and TCRdb kept only the in-frame ones, dropping some. The sample shows about 37,000 clones, less than 55% of them seen only once.

The sequence was obtained from a human donor with alopecia areata. Sequences were obtained from CD4+ Tregs sorted from blood. V gene TRBV18 combines with J gene TRBJ1-5; the D gene is possibly TRBD1 (5 bases). CDR3 residues: CASSPTQSGAQHF. The CDR3 nucleotides read TGTGCCAGCTCACCAACTCAGTCGGGGGCCCAGCATTTT.